This is a list of T cell receptor beta chains from one sample in a study of glioma-infiltrating T cells after dendritic cell vaccination. Profiling relied on immunoSEQ multiplex PCR, and the TCRdb table lists in-frame clones only, not all of them. The data show 93,000 or so clones, over 60% seen once. Source: blood, taken before dendritic cell vaccination. These receptors all stem from a human donor with glioblastoma. The CDR3 runs from the conserved cysteine through the conserved F or W. D genes are given only for firm matches. Clone sizes are given selectively: once, few, many, or a class where the clone is expanded.

abundance: NA
d_gene: NA
j_gene: TRBJ2-6
v_gene: TRBV15
CDR3nt: TGTGCCACCAGCAGAGTTCTCCAACAGGGTTTTGGGGCCAACGTCCTGACTTTC
CDR3aa: CATSRVLQQGFGANVLTF

abundance: NA
d_gene: TRBD1
j_gene: TRBJ1-2
v_gene: TRBV27
CDR3nt: TGTGCCAGCAGATCCGACAGGGACTATGGCTACACCTTC
CDR3aa: CASRSDRDYGYTF

abundance: NA
d_gene: NA
j_gene: TRBJ2-7
v_gene: TRBV7-2
CDR3nt: TGTGCCAGCACCGCCGGCAGGGGAGGGTACGAGCAGTACTTC
CDR3aa: CASTAGRGGYEQYF

abundance: few
d_gene: TRBD1
j_gene: TRBJ1-2
v_gene: TRBV6-6
CDR3nt: TGCGCCAGCAGTGCCGGGACAGGGACCTATGGCTACACCTTC
CDR3aa: CASSAGTGTYGYTF

abundance: NA
d_gene: NA
j_gene: TRBJ2-7
v_gene: TRBV7-2
CDR3nt: TGTGCCAGCAGCTGGGGGGGCGGTTCGCACTCCTACGAGCAGTACTTC
CDR3aa: CASSWGGGSHSYEQYF

abundance: NA
d_gene: TRBD1
j_gene: TRBJ1-1
v_gene: TRBV29-1
CDR3nt: TGCAGCGTTTCCCATCCGGGACAGACTGAAGCTTTCTTT
CDR3aa: CSVSHPGQTEAFF

abundance: NA
d_gene: NA
j_gene: TRBJ2-5
v_gene: TRBV6-6
CDR3nt: TGTGCCAGCGAGGCGGAAGAGACCCAGTACTTC
CDR3aa: CASEAEETQYF

abundance: NA
d_gene: NA
j_gene: TRBJ1-2
v_gene: TRBV30
CDR3nt: TGTGCCTGGAGTGTCCATAGCTATGGCTACACCTTC
CDR3aa: CAWSVHSYGYTF

abundance: NA
d_gene: TRBD1
j_gene: TRBJ1-1
v_gene: TRBV5-1
CDR3nt: TGCGCCAGCAGCCGAAATACAGGGGGGACTGAAGCTTTCTTT
CDR3aa: CASSRNTGGTEAFF

abundance: NA
d_gene: TRBD1
j_gene: TRBJ1-1
v_gene: TRBV18
CDR3nt: TGTGCCAGCTCAAGAACCCGGGGTGGGACAGGGCAGGCTGAAGCTTTCTTT
CDR3aa: CASSRTRGGTGQAEAFF

abundance: NA
d_gene: NA
j_gene: TRBJ2-1
v_gene: TRBV28
CDR3nt: TGTGCCAGCAGTTTAGTTGGGCCCAGTCACAATGAGCAGTTCTTC
CDR3aa: CASSLVGPSHNEQFF

abundance: NA
d_gene: NA
j_gene: TRBJ1-4
v_gene: TRBV10-2
CDR3nt: TGCGCCAGCAGTGAGTCGTCCCTAAAGAGAGAAAAACTGTTTTTT
CDR3aa: CASSESSLKREKLFF

abundance: NA
d_gene: NA
j_gene: TRBJ2-1
v_gene: TRBV18
CDR3nt: TGTGCCAGCTCACCAAAGGCCTTAGCGAACTACAATGAGCAGTTCTTC
CDR3aa: CASSPKALANYNEQFF

abundance: NA
d_gene: NA
j_gene: TRBJ1-1
v_gene: TRBV25-1
CDR3nt: TGTGCCAGCAGTGAGGGCGGGGGGGCCACTGAAGCTTTCTTT
CDR3aa: CASSEGGGATEAFF

abundance: few
d_gene: TRBD1
j_gene: TRBJ1-5
v_gene: TRBV19
CDR3nt: TGTGCCAGTACCAACAGGGGGCTGGGACAGCCCCAGCATTTT
CDR3aa: CASTNRGLGQPQHF

abundance: NA
d_gene: NA
j_gene: TRBJ2-2
v_gene: TRBV5-1
CDR3nt: TGCGCCAGCAGCTCTGGCGGGATGAACACCGGGGAGCTGTTTTTT
CDR3aa: CASSSGGMNTGELFF

abundance: NA
d_gene: TRBD1
j_gene: TRBJ2-1
v_gene: TRBV15
CDR3nt: TGTGCCACCAGCAGAGTGGGACAGGGGAATTACAATGAGCAGTTCTTC
CDR3aa: CATSRVGQGNYNEQFF

abundance: NA
d_gene: NA
j_gene: TRBJ1-2
v_gene: TRBV5-6
CDR3nt: TGTGCCAGCAGCTTCGACAGAGCTATGGACTACACCTTC
CDR3aa: CASSFDRAMDYTF

abundance: once
d_gene: NA
j_gene: TRBJ2-7
v_gene: TRBV18
CDR3nt: TGTGCCAGCTCACCGCCAACAGGGTACGAGCAGTACTTC
CDR3aa: CASSPPTGYEQYF

abundance: NA
d_gene: NA
j_gene: TRBJ1-5
v_gene: TRBV30
CDR3nt: TGTGCCTGGAGTTTATCGGGGAGGAGAGATCAGCCCCAGCATTTT
CDR3aa: CAWSLSGRRDQPQHF

abundance: NA
d_gene: NA
j_gene: TRBJ2-1
v_gene: TRBV2
CDR3nt: TGTGCCAGCAACAACAGAGATGAGCAGTTCTTC
CDR3aa: CASNNRDEQFF

abundance: NA
d_gene: NA
j_gene: TRBJ2-3
v_gene: TRBV19
CDR3nt: TGTGCCAGTAGTATATGGGAGTCCGGGACAGATACGCAGTATTTT
CDR3aa: CASSIWESGTDTQYF

abundance: NA
d_gene: NA
j_gene: TRBJ1-1
v_gene: TRBV12-5
CDR3nt: TGTGCTAGTGGTTTGGCCCATGGGGGGGGGAACACTGAAGCTTTCTTT
CDR3aa: CASGLAHGGGNTEAFF

abundance: NA
d_gene: TRBD1
j_gene: TRBJ2-7
v_gene: TRBV14
CDR3nt: TGTGCCAGCAGCCGATGGACAGGGGAAACCTACGAGCAGTACTTC
CDR3aa: CASSRWTGETYEQYF

abundance: NA
d_gene: NA
j_gene: TRBJ2-5
v_gene: TRBV30
CDR3nt: TGTGCCTGCCAGACTTGGACTGGGAGAAAGACCCAGTACTTC
CDR3aa: CACQTWTGRKTQYF

abundance: NA
d_gene: TRBD1
j_gene: TRBJ1-2
v_gene: TRBV5-5
CDR3nt: TGTGCCAGCAGCTTAGGGACAGGGGGCAACTATGGCTACACCTTC
CDR3aa: CASSLGTGGNYGYTF

abundance: NA
d_gene: NA
j_gene: TRBJ1-6
v_gene: TRBV9
CDR3nt: TGTGCCAGCAGAGGGGACACCTATAATTCACCCCTCCACTTT
CDR3aa: CASRGDTYNSPLHF

abundance: NA
d_gene: NA
j_gene: TRBJ2-3
v_gene: TRBV7-6
CDR3nt: TGTGCCAGCAGCTCCCCGGGGGATACGCAGTATTTT
CDR3aa: CASSSPGDTQYF

abundance: few
d_gene: TRBD2
j_gene: TRBJ2-1
v_gene: TRBV5-1
CDR3nt: TGCGCCAGCAGCTTGGGTCTAGCGGGAGAGGTTTACACTGAGCAGTTCTTC
CDR3aa: CASSLGLAGEVYTEQFF

abundance: NA
d_gene: NA
j_gene: TRBJ2-7
v_gene: TRBV10-1
CDR3nt: TGCGCCAGCAGTTCACAGGAAAACTCCTACGAGCAGTACTTC
CDR3aa: CASSSQENSYEQYF

abundance: NA
d_gene: NA
j_gene: TRBJ1-1
v_gene: TRBV6-5
CDR3nt: TGTGCCAGCAGCCCAACTCCGGGGGTCTCTGAAGCTTTCTTT
CDR3aa: CASSPTPGVSEAFF

abundance: NA
d_gene: TRBD2
j_gene: TRBJ2-5
v_gene: TRBV7-2
CDR3nt: TGTGCCAGCAGCGAAACGAGCGGGAGTTTATCCCAGTACTTC
CDR3aa: CASSETSGSLSQYF

abundance: NA
d_gene: TRBD1
j_gene: TRBJ2-3
v_gene: TRBV28
CDR3nt: TGTGCCAGCTTCCGGGACAGGGGCTCGCCAGATACGCAGTATTTT
CDR3aa: CASFRDRGSPDTQYF

abundance: NA
d_gene: NA
j_gene: TRBJ1-2
v_gene: TRBV5-1
CDR3nt: TGCGCCAGCAGCTTGGCGGCGGCAAACCTCTATGGCTACACCTTC
CDR3aa: CASSLAAANLYGYTF

abundance: few
d_gene: TRBD1
j_gene: TRBJ2-5
v_gene: TRBV7-8
CDR3nt: TGTGCCAGCAGCTCAACCCCGGGACAGGGCCAAGAGACCCAGTACTTC
CDR3aa: CASSSTPGQGQETQYF

abundance: NA
d_gene: NA
j_gene: TRBJ2-3
v_gene: TRBV5-1
CDR3nt: TGCGCCAGCAGCTTGGCCGGAGACACAGATACGCAGTATTTT
CDR3aa: CASSLAGDTDTQYF

abundance: NA
d_gene: NA
j_gene: TRBJ1-5
v_gene: TRBV11-2
CDR3nt: TGTGCCAGCAGCTTTACAGAGAATCAGCCCCAGCATTTT
CDR3aa: CASSFTENQPQHF

abundance: NA
d_gene: NA
j_gene: TRBJ1-1
v_gene: TRBV9
CDR3nt: TGTGCCAGCAGCGGGCAACAAGACAACTCGTTGGAGGCTTTACTCAACCCGGCGTTCTTT
CDR3aa: CASSGQQDNSLEALLNPAFF

abundance: NA
d_gene: NA
j_gene: TRBJ1-1
v_gene: TRBV28
CDR3nt: TGTGCCAGCAGTTTATCGGGGAACACTGAAGCTTTCTTT
CDR3aa: CASSLSGNTEAFF

abundance: NA
d_gene: NA
j_gene: TRBJ2-7
v_gene: TRBV2
CDR3nt: TGTGCCAGCAGTGAAGTCCAGGGAGGAGAGCAGTACTTC
CDR3aa: CASSEVQGGEQYF

abundance: NA
d_gene: NA
j_gene: TRBJ2-3
v_gene: TRBV5-4
CDR3nt: TGTGCCAGCAGTTTAGGACAGCCAAACACAGATACGCAGTATTTT
CDR3aa: CASSLGQPNTDTQYF

abundance: NA
d_gene: NA
j_gene: TRBJ1-1
v_gene: TRBV29-1
CDR3nt: TGCAGCGTTGAACCCGTACTAAGCACTGAAGCTTTCTTT
CDR3aa: CSVEPVLSTEAFF

abundance: NA
d_gene: TRBD1
j_gene: TRBJ1-5
v_gene: TRBV30
CDR3nt: TGTGCCTGGAGTCGGGACAGGGGGACGGGTCAGCCCCAGCATTTT
CDR3aa: CAWSRDRGTGQPQHF

abundance: NA
d_gene: NA
j_gene: TRBJ2-1
v_gene: TRBV9
CDR3nt: TGTGCCAGCAGCGTCGCGACCGCAGGGAACAATGAGCAGTTCTTC
CDR3aa: CASSVATAGNNEQFF

abundance: NA
d_gene: NA
j_gene: TRBJ2-5
v_gene: TRBV5-1
CDR3nt: TGCGCCAGTGGGACTGAACAAGAGACCCAGTACTTC
CDR3aa: CASGTEQETQYF

abundance: NA
d_gene: NA
j_gene: TRBJ2-7
v_gene: TRBV4-1
CDR3nt: TGCGCCAGCAGCCAAGTCGCGGATATTTACTCCGAGCAGTACTTC
CDR3aa: CASSQVADIYSEQYF

abundance: NA
d_gene: NA
j_gene: TRBJ1-5
v_gene: TRBV28
CDR3nt: TGTGCCAGCATTTCCCCCTCCAGGGTTTTGAGCAATCAGCCCCAGCATTTT
CDR3aa: CASISPSRVLSNQPQHF